One TCR beta chain is described in this entry. Its antigen is not identified. From its re-call of the 5' RACE reads, TCRdb lists each CDR3 protein once, without DNA. The listing contains hundreds of thousands of distinct CDR3 sequences. Germline V lookup: CDR1 MGHDK, CDR2 SYGVNS. The CDR3 spans 21 residues. These data are taken from a study of T cells expressing NK-cell markers. The overall study: It was sorted CD3+CD56+NKG2C+, CD3+CD56+NKG2C- and CD3+CD56-NKG2C+ T cells that supplied the TCR beta repertoires. There were seven HCMV-seropositive donors and one seronegative donor among the eight sequenced. Points from the study as a whole: Roughly 1.0-7.0% of CD8+ T cells in roughly six donors belonged to dominant NKG2C+ clonotypes. In several donors, dominant clonotypes made up about 25-65% of CD3+CD56-NKG2C+ cells.

This TCR was recovered from a man aged 18 to 69 in good health. J is TRBJ2-6 and V is TRBV25-1; TCRdb selects TRBD1, and the lack of DNA leaves this call unchecked. Material for sequencing was blood T cells: a sorted CD56 or NKG2C T cell subset, CD4+ or CD8+ T cells, or bulk PBMC T cells (not recorded which). The CDR3: CASSGHTGTNRWLSGANVLTF.